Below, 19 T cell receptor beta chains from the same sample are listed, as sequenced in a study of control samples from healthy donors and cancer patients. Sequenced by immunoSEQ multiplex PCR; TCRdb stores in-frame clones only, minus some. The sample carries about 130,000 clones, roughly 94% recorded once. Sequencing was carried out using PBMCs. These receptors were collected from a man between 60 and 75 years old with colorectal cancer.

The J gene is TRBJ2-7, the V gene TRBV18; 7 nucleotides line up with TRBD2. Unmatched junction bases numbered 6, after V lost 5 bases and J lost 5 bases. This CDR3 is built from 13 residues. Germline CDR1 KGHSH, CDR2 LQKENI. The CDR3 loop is CASSAVGGHEQYF. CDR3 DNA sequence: TGTGCCAGCTCAGCGGTGGGAGGGCACGAGCAGTACTTC.

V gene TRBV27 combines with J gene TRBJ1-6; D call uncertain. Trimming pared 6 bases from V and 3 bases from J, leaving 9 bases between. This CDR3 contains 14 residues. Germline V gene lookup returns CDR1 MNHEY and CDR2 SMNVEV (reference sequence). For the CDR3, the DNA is TGTGCCAGCAGCGACCGCCGCTATAATTCACCCCTCCACTTT. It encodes CASSDRRYNSPLHF.

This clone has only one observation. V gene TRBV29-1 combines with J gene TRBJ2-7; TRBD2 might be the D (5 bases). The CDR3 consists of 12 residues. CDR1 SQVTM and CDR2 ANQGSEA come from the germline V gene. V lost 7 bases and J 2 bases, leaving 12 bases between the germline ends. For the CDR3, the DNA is TGCAGCGCCTACGGGAACGCCTACGAGCAGTACTTC. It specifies CSAYGNAYEQYF.

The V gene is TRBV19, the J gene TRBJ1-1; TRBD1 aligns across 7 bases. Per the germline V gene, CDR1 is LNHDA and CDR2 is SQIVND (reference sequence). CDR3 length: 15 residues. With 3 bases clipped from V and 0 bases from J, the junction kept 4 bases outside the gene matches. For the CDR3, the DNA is TGTGCCAGTAGTATCCCGACAGGGTTGAACACTGAAGCTTTCTTT. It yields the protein CASSIPTGLNTEAFF.

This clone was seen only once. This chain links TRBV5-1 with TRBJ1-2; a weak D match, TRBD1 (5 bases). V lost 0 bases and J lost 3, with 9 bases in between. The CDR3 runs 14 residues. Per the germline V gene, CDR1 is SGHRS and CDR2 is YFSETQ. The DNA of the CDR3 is TGCGCCAGCAGCTTGGGGCAGGGCCACTATGGCTACACCTTC. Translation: CASSLGQGHYGYTF.

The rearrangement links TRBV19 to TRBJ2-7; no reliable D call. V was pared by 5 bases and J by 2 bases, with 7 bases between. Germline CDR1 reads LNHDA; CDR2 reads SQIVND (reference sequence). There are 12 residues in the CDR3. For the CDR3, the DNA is TGTGCCAGTAGTGGGCTGCCCTACGAGCAGTACTTC. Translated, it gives CASSGLPYEQYF.

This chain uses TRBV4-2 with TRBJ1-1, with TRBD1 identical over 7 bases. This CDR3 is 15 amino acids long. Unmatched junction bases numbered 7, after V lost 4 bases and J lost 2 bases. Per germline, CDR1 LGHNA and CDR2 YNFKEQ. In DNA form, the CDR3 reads TGTGCCAGCAGCCGGGCCGGGACAGTTAACACTGAAGCTTTCTTT. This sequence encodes CASSRAGTVNTEAFF.

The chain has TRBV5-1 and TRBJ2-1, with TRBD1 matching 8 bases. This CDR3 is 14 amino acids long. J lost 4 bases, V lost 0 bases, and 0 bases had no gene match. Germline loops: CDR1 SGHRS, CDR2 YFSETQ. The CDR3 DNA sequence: TGCGCCAGCAGCTTGGGACAGGGGTACAATGAGCAGTTCTTC. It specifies CASSLGQGYNEQFF.

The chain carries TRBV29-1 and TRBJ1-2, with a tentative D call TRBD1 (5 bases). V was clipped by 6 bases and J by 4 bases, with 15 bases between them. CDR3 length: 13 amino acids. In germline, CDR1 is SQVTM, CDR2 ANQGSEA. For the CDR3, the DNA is TGCAGCGTGAGGGACGGAAATTTCTATGGCTACACCTTC. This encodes CSVRDGNFYGYTF.

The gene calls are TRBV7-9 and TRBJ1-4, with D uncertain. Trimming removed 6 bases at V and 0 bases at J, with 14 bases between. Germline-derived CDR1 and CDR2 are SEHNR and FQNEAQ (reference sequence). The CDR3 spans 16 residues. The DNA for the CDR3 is TGTGCCAGCAGTTTAAAGCCCGGGGCAACTAATGAAAAACTGTTTTTT. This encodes CASSLKPGATNEKLFF.

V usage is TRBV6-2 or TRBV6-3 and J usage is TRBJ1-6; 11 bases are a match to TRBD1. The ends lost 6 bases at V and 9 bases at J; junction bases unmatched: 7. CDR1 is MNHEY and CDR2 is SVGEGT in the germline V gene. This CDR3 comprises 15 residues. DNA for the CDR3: TGTGCCAGCAGCGGAGCCGGGACAGGGGGTTCACCCCTCCACTTT. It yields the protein CASSGAGTGGSPLHF.

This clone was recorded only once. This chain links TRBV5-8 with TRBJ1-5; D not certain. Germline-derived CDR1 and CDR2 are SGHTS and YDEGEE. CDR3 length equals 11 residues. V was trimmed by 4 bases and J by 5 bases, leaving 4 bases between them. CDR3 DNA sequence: TGTGCCAGCAGCGCCGATCAGCCCCAGCATTTT. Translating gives CASSADQPQHF.

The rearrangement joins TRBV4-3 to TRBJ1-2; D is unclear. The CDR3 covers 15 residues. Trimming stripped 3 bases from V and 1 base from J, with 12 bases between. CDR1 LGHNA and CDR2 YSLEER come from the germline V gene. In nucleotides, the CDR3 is TGCGCCAGCAGCCAGGTGCTCCGGGGTAACTATGGCTACACCTTC. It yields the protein CASSQVLRGNYGYTF.

This CDR3 is CASSSPLADNYGYTF. Here the CDR3 DNA reads TGTGCCAGCAGTTCCCCATTGGCCGACAACTATGGCTACACCTTC. The rearrangement links TRBV28 to TRBJ1-2, with D unclear. Trimming stripped 4 bases from V and 2 bases from J, with 14 bases between. Germline V CDR1 and CDR2: MDHEN, SYDVKM. The CDR3 spans 15 residues.

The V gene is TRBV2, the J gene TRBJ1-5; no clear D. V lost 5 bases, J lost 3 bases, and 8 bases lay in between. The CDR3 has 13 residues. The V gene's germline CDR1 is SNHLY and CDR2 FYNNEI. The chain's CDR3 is CASSPNDNQPQHF. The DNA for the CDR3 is TGTGCCAGCAGTCCGAACGACAATCAGCCCCAGCATTTT.

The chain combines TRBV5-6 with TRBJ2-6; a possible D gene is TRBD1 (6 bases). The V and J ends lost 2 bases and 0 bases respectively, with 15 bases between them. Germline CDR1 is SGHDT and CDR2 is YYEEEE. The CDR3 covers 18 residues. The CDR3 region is CASSFTGKMSSGANVLTF. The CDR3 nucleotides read TGTGCCAGCAGCTTTACAGGGAAAATGAGCTCTGGGGCCAACGTCCTGACTTTC.

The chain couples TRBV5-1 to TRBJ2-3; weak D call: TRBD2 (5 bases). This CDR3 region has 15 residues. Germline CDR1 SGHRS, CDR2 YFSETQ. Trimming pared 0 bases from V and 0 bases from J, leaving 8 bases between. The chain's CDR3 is CASSLAGGSTDTQYF. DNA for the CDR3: TGCGCCAGCAGCTTGGCTGGCGGGAGCACAGATACGCAGTATTTT.

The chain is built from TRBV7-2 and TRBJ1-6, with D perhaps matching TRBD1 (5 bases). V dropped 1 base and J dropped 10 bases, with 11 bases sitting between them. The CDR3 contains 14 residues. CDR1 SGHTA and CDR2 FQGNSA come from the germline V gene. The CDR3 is CASSLVGVASPLHF. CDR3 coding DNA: TGTGCCAGCAGCTTAGTGGGGGTCGCATCACCCCTCCACTTT. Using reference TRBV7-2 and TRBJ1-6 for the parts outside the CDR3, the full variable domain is GAGVSQSPSNKVTEKGKDVELRCDPISGHTALYWYRQSLGQGLEFLIYFQGNSAPDKSGLPSDRFSAERTGGSVSTLTIQRTQQEDSAVYLCASSLVGVASPLHFGNGTRLTVT.

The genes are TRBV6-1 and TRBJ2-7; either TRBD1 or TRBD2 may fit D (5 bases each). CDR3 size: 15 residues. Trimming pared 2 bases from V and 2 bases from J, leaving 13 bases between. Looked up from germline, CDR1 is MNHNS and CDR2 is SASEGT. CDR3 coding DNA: TGTGCCAGCAGTGAACTTGGGACCGGGCCCTACGAGCAGTACTTC. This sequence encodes CASSELGTGPYEQYF.